This T cell receptor (beta chain) came from a study of early T cells in non-severe SARS-CoV-2 infection. In TCRdb, the 5' RACE reads were re-called with MiXCR into one record per CDR3 protein. The repertoire consists of some 59,000 distinct CDR3 sequences, with about 9.4% occurring once and the leading ten covering around 4.1%. The V and J ends lost 0 bases and 3 bases respectively, with 9 bases between them. The CDR3 has 15 amino acids. Germline V gene lookup returns CDR1 MNHNY and CDR2 SVGAGI (reference sequence). This clonotype was counted at least ten times. This chain uses TRBV6-6 with TRBJ1-3; D is ambiguous. Sequencing was done on a sample of whole blood. The sequence was obtained from an adult who was a healthcare worker with PCR-confirmed SARS-CoV-2 infection or an uninfected control (not recorded which). CDR3 sequence: CASSYSWGGGNTIYF. The CDR3 coding sequence is TGTGCCAGCAGTTACTCGTGGGGAGGTGGAAACACCATATATTTT.